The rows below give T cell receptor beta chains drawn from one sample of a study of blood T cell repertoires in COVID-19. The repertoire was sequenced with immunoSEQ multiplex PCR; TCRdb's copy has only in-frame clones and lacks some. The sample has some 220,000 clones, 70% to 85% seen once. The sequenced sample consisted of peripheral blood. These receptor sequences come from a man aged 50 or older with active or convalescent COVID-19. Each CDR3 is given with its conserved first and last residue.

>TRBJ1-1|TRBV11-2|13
CASIRTGNTEAFF
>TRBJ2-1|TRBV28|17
CASSLSGLGGTYNEQFF
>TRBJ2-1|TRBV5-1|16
CASSRGLAGFYNEQFF
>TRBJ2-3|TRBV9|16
CASSADAGGPDDTQYF
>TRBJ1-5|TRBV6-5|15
CASSYGQGSNQPQHF
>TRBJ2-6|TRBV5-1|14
CASRSGSGANVLTF
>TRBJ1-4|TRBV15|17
CATSSGRTGQGNEKLFF
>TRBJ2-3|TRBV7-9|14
CASSLYAGADTQYF
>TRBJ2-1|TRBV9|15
CASSVVGGTYNEQFF
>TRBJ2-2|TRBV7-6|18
CASSYLAGPSANTGELFF
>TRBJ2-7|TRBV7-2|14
CASSSSRDSYEQYF
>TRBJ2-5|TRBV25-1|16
CASSDVFRETQETQYF
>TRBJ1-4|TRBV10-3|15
CAISPNRDTNEKLFF
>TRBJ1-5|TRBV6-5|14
CASSYREGNQPQHF